The present TCR beta chain was sequenced within a study of blood T cell repertoires in COVID-19. Overall study: Sites across the United States, Italy and Spain contributed samples from acute and convalescent COVID-19.

The CDR3 covers 14 residues. Germline V gene lookup returns CDR1 SGHRS and CDR2 YFSETQ. After removal of 0 bases from V and 6 bases from J, the junction contained 2 bases not matched to a gene. The authors' processing: How many nucleated cells were present was estimated from reference gene primer amplification. Profiling relied on immunoSEQ multiplex PCR, and the TCRdb table lists in-frame clones only, not all of them. The V and J calls and clone size are taken from that table; D and trimming were inferred from the DNA. This table holds some 74,000 clones, approximately 82% found once. The source of this sequence is an elderly woman with acute or convalescent COVID-19. The chain links TRBV5-1 to TRBJ2-2, with 7 bases identical to TRBD1. Sequencing input: peripheral blood. The CDR3 spells CASSLGGGPGELFF. The CDR3 region has the DNA TGCGCCAGCAGCTTGGGAGGGGGCCCCGGGGAGCTGTTTTTT.